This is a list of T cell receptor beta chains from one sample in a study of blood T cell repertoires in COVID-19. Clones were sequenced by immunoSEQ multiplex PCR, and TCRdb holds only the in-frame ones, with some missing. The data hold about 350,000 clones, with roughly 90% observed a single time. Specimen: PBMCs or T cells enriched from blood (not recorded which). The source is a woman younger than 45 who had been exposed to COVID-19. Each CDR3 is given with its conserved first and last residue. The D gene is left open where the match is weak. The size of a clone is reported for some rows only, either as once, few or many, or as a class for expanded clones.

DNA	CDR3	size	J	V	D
TGCGCCAGCCTGACCGAGGGCTCCACGAGCTCCTACGAGCAGTACTTC	CASLTEGSTSSYEQYF	-	TRBJ2-7	TRBV23-1	-
TGCGCCAGCACGAACAGGGGCCCTTTTAATGAAAAACTGTTTTTT	CASTNRGPFNEKLFF	-	TRBJ1-4	TRBV10-2	TRBD1
TGTGCCAGCAGCTTAGACAGGGTTTTCCTCTTC	CASSLDRVFLF	few	TRBJ2-7	TRBV7-6	-
TGTGCCAGCAGTCCGGGACTAGCGGGAGAGTCGGATACGCAGTATTTT	CASSPGLAGESDTQYF	few	TRBJ2-3	TRBV2	TRBD2
TGTGCCAGCAGTGATTTAGAGATCGGGGATGGCTACACCTTC	CASSDLEIGDGYTF	-	TRBJ1-2	TRBV2	-
TGTGCCAGCAGTTTATTTGGAGGCAAGGGAAGAAGTAGCTCCTATAATTCACCCCTCCACTTT	CASSLFGGKGRSSSYNSPLHF	-	TRBJ1-6	TRBV28	-
TGTGCCAGCAGCCAAGGAGACAGTAGGTATACTGGAAACACCATATATTTT	CASSQGDSRYTGNTIYF	-	TRBJ1-3	TRBV3-1/TRBV3-2	-
TGTGCCAGCAGCCCGGGGGACCGCAAGTACTTC	CASSPGDRKYF	-	TRBJ2-7	TRBV3-1/TRBV3-2	-
TGTGCCAGCAGCCAATGGAGCCATGAGCAGTTCTTC	CASSQWSHEQFF	-	TRBJ2-1	TRBV14	-
TGCGCCAGCAGCATATGGACAGGGACGTCCTACAATGAGCAGTTCTTC	CASSIWTGTSYNEQFF	once	TRBJ2-1	TRBV5-1	TRBD1
TGTGCCAGCATCACAAGCGGGACGAGTAATGAAAAACTGTTTTTT	CASITSGTSNEKLFF	-	TRBJ1-4	TRBV28	-
TGTGCCAGCACTAAAAGCTTGAACACTGAAGCTTTCTTT	CASTKSLNTEAFF	-	TRBJ1-1	TRBV6-5	-
TGTGCCAGTTTTAGCGGGAGGGCCCCGCGGGAGACCCAGTACTTC	CASFSGRAPRETQYF	once	TRBJ2-5	TRBV27	TRBD2
TGTGCCAGCAGCCAAGGGATGACTAGCGGGGCTTTTTACAATGAGCAGTTCTTC	CASSQGMTSGAFYNEQFF	-	TRBJ2-1	TRBV5-6	TRBD2
TGTGCCACCAGCAACCCCTTGGCGGGAGGGTACAATGAGCAGTTCTTC	CATSNPLAGGYNEQFF	-	TRBJ2-1	TRBV15	TRBD2
TGCAGCGTTGTAGAGACTAGCGGCCACGAGCAGTACTTC	CSVVETSGHEQYF	-	TRBJ2-7	TRBV29-1	TRBD2
TGTGCCAGCAGTCCCCTCCAGGGTATAGGTCAGCCCCAGCATTTT	CASSPLQGIGQPQHF	-	TRBJ1-5	TRBV27	-
TGCGCCAGCAGTCAACCAAGAGGGTTGCGGGCTGTTTTTGGCTACACCTTC	CASSQPRGLRAVFGYTF	-	TRBJ1-2	TRBV23-1	-
TGTGCCAGCCAAAGGGGGCAGGGCGGGATTACTGAAGCTTTCTTT	CASQRGQGGITEAFF	once	TRBJ1-1	TRBV6-5	TRBD1
TGTGCCAGTAGTGCATCACTAGCGGGAGGGTACAATGAGCAGTTCTTC	CASSASLAGGYNEQFF	-	TRBJ2-1	TRBV19	TRBD2
TGCGCCAGCAGCTTGGTTGCAGCGAACACCGGGGAGCTGTTTTTT	CASSLVAANTGELFF	-	TRBJ2-2	TRBV5-1	-
TGTGCCAGCAGCTTAGGGCAGCGCCCATACAATGAGCAGTTCTTC	CASSLGQRPYNEQFF	-	TRBJ2-1	TRBV7-9	-
TGTGCCAGCAGCAGTGGGGGGACAGGGAGTAATCAGCCCCAGCATTTT	CASSSGGTGSNQPQHF	-	TRBJ1-5	TRBV9	TRBD1
TGTGCCAGCAGCTTAGAGATGGGACAGGGAACCGAGCAGTACTTC	CASSLEMGQGTEQYF	once	TRBJ2-7	TRBV7-9	TRBD1
TGTGCCAGTAGTATTTCGTACAGGACTAGCTATGGCTACACCTTC	CASSISYRTSYGYTF	-	TRBJ1-2	TRBV19	-
TGTGCCAGCAGCCCCCAGGCGGGACGAGCACTGGATACGCAGTATTTT	CASSPQAGRALDTQYF	once	TRBJ2-3	TRBV7-9	-
TGTGCCAGCAGGCTAGCGGGAGGGATAAACGAGCAGTACTTC	CASRLAGGINEQYF	-	TRBJ2-7	TRBV6-5	TRBD2
TGCGCCAGCAGCCCTAACAGGGAAAAACTGTTTTTT	CASSPNREKLFF	-	TRBJ1-4	TRBV5-1	-
TGCGCCAGCAGCTTGGCGTCGAGCGGGACTTATAGCTCCTACAATGAGCAGTTCTTC	CASSLASSGTYSSYNEQFF	-	TRBJ2-1	TRBV5-1	TRBD2